The rows below give T cell receptor beta chains drawn from one sample of a study of Ad26.COV2.S vaccination and SARS-CoV-2 variants. Repertoires were generated with immunoSEQ multiplex PCR, while TCRdb's copy carries only in-frame clones and drops some. The sample lists 350,000 to 500,000 clones; about nine tenths were seen once. Material: peripheral blood, obtained in a trial of Ad26.COV2.S vaccine versus placebo. The receptors were gathered from a person between 18 and 65 years old who received the Ad26.COV2.S COVID-19 vaccine or a placebo. The CDR3 runs from the conserved cysteine through the conserved F or W. A D gene is named only where the DNA matches it firmly. Clone size is stated in some rows and not others, as once, few, many or a class when expanded.

v_gene	j_gene	abundance	d_gene	CDR3aa	CDR3nt
TRBV5-5	TRBJ1-4	once	TRBD1	CASSLEATGGRKKLFF	TGTGCCAGCAGCTTGGAGGCCACAGGGGGCAGGAAAAAACTGTTTTTT
TRBV7-2	TRBJ1-5	-	TRBD1	CASSFTGVSNQPQHF	TGTGCCAGCAGCTTCACAGGGGTTAGCAATCAGCCCCAGCATTTT
TRBV19	TRBJ2-1	-	TRBD1	CASSIDSAILVGQGPYNEQFF	TGTGCCAGTAGTATAGATTCGGCCATTTTGGTGGGACAGGGGCCCTACAATGAGCAGTTCTTC
TRBV5-1	TRBJ2-1	-	-	CASSLGTTRLEQFF	TGCGCCAGCAGCTTGGGTACAACGAGGCTTGAGCAGTTCTTC
TRBV4-1	TRBJ2-1	-	TRBD2	CASSTRTSANNEQFF	TGCGCCAGCAGCACCCGGACTAGCGCCAACAATGAGCAGTTCTTC
TRBV18	TRBJ2-7	-	TRBD1	CASSPQEGQGDSYEQYF	TGTGCCAGCTCACCACAGGAGGGACAGGGTGATTCCTACGAGCAGTACTTC
TRBV6-5	TRBJ1-2	-	TRBD1	CASSPRDRELRGYTF	TGTGCCAGCAGCCCAAGGGACAGGGAGTTGAGGGGCTACACCTTC
TRBV7-2	TRBJ1-1	-	-	CASSLQATNTEAFF	TGTGCCAGCAGCTTACAGGCGACGAACACTGAAGCTTTCTTT
TRBV15	TRBJ2-7	-	TRBD2	CATSRDRGGTYEQYF	TGTGCCACCAGCAGAGATCGGGGAGGGACCTACGAGCAGTACTTC
TRBV12-3/TRBV12-4	TRBJ2-2	-	-	CASSLMVTGELFF	TGTGCCAGCAGTTTAATGGTCACCGGGGAGCTGTTTTTT
TRBV7-8	TRBJ1-4	-	-	CASSPSGIVYEKLFF	TGTGCCAGCAGCCCCTCGGGAATCGTGTATGAAAAACTGTTTTTT
TRBV19	TRBJ2-7	-	TRBD1	CASSRTGSSYEQYF	TGTGCCAGTAGCAGGACAGGGAGCTCCTACGAGCAGTACTTC
TRBV2	TRBJ2-1	-	-	CASRWTDAYNEQFF	TGTGCCAGCAGATGGACAGATGCCTACAATGAGCAGTTCTTC
TRBV5-4	TRBJ2-1	-	-	CASSLESISYNEQFF	TGTGCCAGCAGCTTGGAGAGCATCTCCTACAATGAGCAGTTCTTC
TRBV20-1	TRBJ2-1	-	-	CSARRDSEQFF	TGCAGTGCTAGAAGGGACTCCGAGCAGTTCTTC
TRBV29-1	TRBJ2-7	few	TRBD2	CSVEDWASGTYEQYF	TGCAGCGTTGAAGATTGGGCTAGCGGGACCTACGAGCAGTACTTC
TRBV3-1/TRBV3-2	TRBJ1-1	-	TRBD1	CASSQGPGQGGRNTEAFF	TGTGCCAGCAGCCAAGGTCCGGGACAGGGTGGGCGGAACACTGAAGCTTTCTTT
TRBV19	TRBJ2-5	-	TRBD1	CASSIRTGVGETQYF	TGTGCCAGTAGTATCAGGACAGGGGTCGGCGAGACCCAGTACTTC
TRBV7-8	TRBJ1-6	-	-	CASSLAQNSPLHF	TGTGCCAGCAGCTTAGCCCAGAATTCACCCCTCCACTTT
TRBV4-3	TRBJ2-2	-	-	CASSQDLRGSWVSGELFF	TGCGCCAGCAGCCAAGATCTTAGGGGGAGTTGGGTTTCCGGGGAGCTGTTTTTT
TRBV28	TRBJ2-1	-	TRBD2	CASSILGLQQFF	TGTGCCAGCAGTATTCTGGGACTACAGCAGTTCTTC
TRBV2	TRBJ2-5	once	TRBD2	CASSGTSGRYETQYF	TGTGCCAGCAGTGGGACTAGCGGGAGATACGAGACCCAGTACTTC
TRBV20-1	TRBJ2-7	-	TRBD1	CSRTGVNEQYF	TGCAGTAGGACAGGGGTTAACGAGCAGTACTTC
TRBV21-1	TRBJ1-5	-	-	CASSKGLSDSYSNQPQHF	TGTGCCAGCAGCAAAGGGTTAAGTGACAGTTATAGCAATCAGCCCCAGCATTTT
TRBV20-1	TRBJ2-1	-	-	CSARGLLGQFF	TGCAGTGCTAGGGGGCTCTTAGGGCAGTTCTTC
TRBV5-5	TRBJ2-7	-	-	CASKTADYEQYF	TGTGCCAGCAAGACAGCCGACTACGAGCAGTACTTC
TRBV6-2/TRBV6-3	TRBJ1-2	-	-	CASSWAQGIGYTF	TGTGCCAGCAGTTGGGCACAGGGAATTGGCTACACCTTC
TRBV30	TRBJ1-1	-	-	CAWSIVPNTEAFF	TGTGCCTGGAGTATTGTCCCGAACACTGAAGCTTTCTTT
TRBV30	TRBJ1-6	-	-	CAWSVGNSPLHF	TGTGCCTGGAGTGTTGGGAACTCACCCCTCCACTTT
TRBV2	TRBJ2-7	-	-	CASSSYEQYF	TGTGCCAGCAGCTCCTACGAGCAGTACTTC
TRBV28	TRBJ1-1	-	TRBD1	CASSKDREGMTEAFF	TGTGCCAGCAGCAAGGACAGGGAAGGTATGACTGAAGCTTTCTTT
TRBV7-9	TRBJ1-1	few	-	CASSLSDSSTEAFF	TGTGCCAGCAGCCTCTCGGACAGCTCCACTGAAGCTTTCTTT
TRBV3-1/TRBV3-2	TRBJ2-7	-	-	CASSQGIGSVEQYF	TGTGCCAGCAGCCAAGGTATTGGGTCCGTCGAGCAGTACTTC
TRBV27	TRBJ1-1	-	-	CASSNYENTEAFF	TGTGCCAGCAGCAATTATGAGAACACTGAAGCTTTCTTT
TRBV19	TRBJ1-1	-	-	CASSIAEAATEAFF	TGTGCCAGTAGTATAGCCGAGGCAGCTACTGAAGCTTTCTTT
TRBV3-1/TRBV3-2	TRBJ2-6	-	-	CASSQSVTGANVLTF	TGTGCCAGCAGCCAATCAGTCACTGGGGCCAACGTCCTGACTTTC
TRBV12-3/TRBV12-4	TRBJ2-1	-	TRBD2	CASSPLAANEQFF	TGTGCCAGCAGCCCGCTAGCGGCCAATGAGCAGTTCTTC
TRBV7-2	TRBJ1-2	-	-	CASSPGRKSNYGYTF	TGTGCCAGCAGCCCCGGACGGAAATCTAACTATGGCTACACCTTC
TRBV30	TRBJ2-5	-	-	CAWTQDRETQYF	TGTGCCTGGACACAGGACCGCGAGACCCAGTACTTC
TRBV5-1	TRBJ2-1	-	TRBD1	CASRRQGALNEQFF	TGCGCCAGCAGGAGACAGGGGGCTTTAAATGAGCAGTTCTTC
TRBV30	TRBJ1-1	-	-	CAWSVWAGAEAFF	TGTGCCTGGAGTGTTTGGGCAGGGGCTGAAGCTTTCTTT
TRBV5-6	TRBJ2-7	few	TRBD1	CASSPLTGTGTRYEQYF	TGTGCCAGCAGCCCCTTAACGGGGACAGGGACAAGGTACGAGCAGTACTTC